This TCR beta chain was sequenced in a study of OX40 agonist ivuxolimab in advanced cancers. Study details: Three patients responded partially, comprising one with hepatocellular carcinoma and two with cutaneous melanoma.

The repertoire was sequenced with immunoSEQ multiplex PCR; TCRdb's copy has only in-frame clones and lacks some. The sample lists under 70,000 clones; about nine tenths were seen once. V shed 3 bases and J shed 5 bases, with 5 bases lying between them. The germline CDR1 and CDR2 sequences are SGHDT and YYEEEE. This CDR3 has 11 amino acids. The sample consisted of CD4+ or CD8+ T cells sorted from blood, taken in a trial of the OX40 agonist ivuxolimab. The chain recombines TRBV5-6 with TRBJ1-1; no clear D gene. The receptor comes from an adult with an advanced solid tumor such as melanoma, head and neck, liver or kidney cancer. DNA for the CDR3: TGTGCCAGCAGCTGGCGTACTGAAGCTTTCTTT. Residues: CASSWRTEAFF. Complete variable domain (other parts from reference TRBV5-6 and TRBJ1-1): DAGVTQSPTHLIKTRGQQVTLRCSPKSGHDTVSWYQQALGQGPQFIFQYYEEEERQRGNFPDRFSGHQFPNYSSELNVNALLLGDSALYLCASSWRTEAFFGQGTRLTVV.